These T cell receptor beta chains were read from a single sample in a study of T cell repertoires in cytomegalovirus infection. TCRdb ran MiXCR on the reads and lists one entry per CDR3 protein. The data contain under 850,000 distinct CDR3 sequences, 30% to 35% of them seen just once; the ten biggest clones take up about 20%. Their antigens are not known. This sample comprised cultured PBMCs, obtained from culture after CMV antigen stimulation. The source of these receptors is a human donor in good health (CMV status not recorded). Some clones in this sample may be carry-over from other donors' samples. Each CDR3 is given with its conserved first and last residue. The order of the fields is CDR3 DNA, CDR3 protein, clone size, J gene, D gene, V gene. D genes are given only for firm matches. Some rows mark clone size as missing; the rest say once, few, many or name a class of expanded clone.

TGTGCCAGCACGTCAGGACAGTTCGTAGATACGCAGTATTTT | CASTSGQFVDTQYF | . | TRBJ2-3 | . | TRBV12-3/TRBV12-4
TGTGCCAGCAGTGTCGGGACAGGGGGGACTGAAGCTTTCTTT | CASSVGTGGTEAFF | . | TRBJ1-1 | TRBD1 | TRBV6-1
TGTGCCAGCAGTGAAATACCGACGGGCGAAAAACTGTTTTTT | CASSEIPTGEKLFF | . | TRBJ1-4 | . | TRBV6-1
TGTGCCAGCAGCTTTAAAGGGACAGCGGCCGGGGAGCTGTTTTTT | CASSFKGTAAGELFF | few | TRBJ2-2 | TRBD1 | TRBV7-2
TGTGCCAGCAGTCGCACTAAGGGGAGCACTGAAGCTTTCTTT | CASSRTKGSTEAFF | few | TRBJ1-1 | . | TRBV2
TGCGCCAGCAGCTTTACAGGAGAAGAGACCCAGTACTTC | CASSFTGEETQYF | . | TRBJ2-5 | . | TRBV5-1
TGTGCCAGCAGCCCGGGGCTAGGGCAGTACTTC | CASSPGLGQYF | few | TRBJ2-7 | . | TRBV12-3/TRBV12-4
TGCGCCAGCAGCTTGAGTCCTAGGAGCCAAGAGACCCAGTACTTC | CASSLSPRSQETQYF | . | TRBJ2-5 | . | TRBV5-1
TGTGCCAGCAGGCAAGCCTTCGGGGCCACAGATACGCAGTATTTT | CASRQAFGATDTQYF | . | TRBJ2-3 | . | TRBV6-1
TGTGCCAGCAGCTTAATACGGGCGGCAGAGACCCAGTACTTC | CASSLIRAAETQYF | many | TRBJ2-5 | . | TRBV7-2
TGCAGTGCACAAAAACCGGGACAGGGGGTTGTCACTGAAGCTTTCTTT | CSAQKPGQGVVTEAFF | . | TRBJ1-1 | TRBD1 | TRBV20-1
TGTGCCAGCACCGTAAGAGCGGCCAACGTCCTGACTTTC | CASTVRAANVLTF | few | TRBJ2-6 | . | TRBV7-8
TGTGCCAGCAGTTACCCCCCGAGCGGGGGTGAGCAGTACTTC | CASSYPPSGGEQYF | . | TRBJ2-7 | TRBD2 | TRBV6-2/TRBV6-3
TGCAGTGCTAGGGGCGGGCCAGAGACCCAGTACTTC | CSARGGPETQYF | . | TRBJ2-5 | . | TRBV20-1
TGTGCCAGCAGCTTAGCGGGGTCCCAGGGAGGAGAGACCCAGTACTTC | CASSLAGSQGGETQYF | few | TRBJ2-5 | . | TRBV7-2
TGTGCCAGCAGTGCCCGGGACAGGCTAAGGGATGAGCAGTTCTTC | CASSARDRLRDEQFF | . | TRBJ2-1 | TRBD1 | TRBV6-8
TGTGCCAGCGGGGGCCTCGAAGATACGCAGTATTTT | CASGGLEDTQYF | . | TRBJ2-3 | . | TRBV6-6
TGTGCCAGCAGGGGCCGGGACAGGGGGCGCAGCACTGAAGCTTTCTTT | CASRGRDRGRSTEAFF | few | TRBJ1-1 | TRBD1 | TRBV2
TGTGCCAGCAGTCCCCGGGGGATCACCGGGGAGCTGTTTTTT | CASSPRGITGELFF | . | TRBJ2-2 | . | TRBV27
TGCAGTGCTAGAGATGTGGAGGTCAACACCTTC | CSARDVEVNTF | . | TRBJ1-2 | . | TRBV20-1
TGTGCCAGCAGTTTAGAAGGATCGCGTAGTGAGCAGTTCTTC | CASSLEGSRSEQFF | few | TRBJ2-1 | . | TRBV12-3/TRBV12-4
TGTGCCAGTATGGTGAAGTACGCACTCACAGATACGCAGTATTTT | CASMVKYALTDTQYF | few | TRBJ2-3 | . | TRBV19
TGTGCCAGCAGCTCAGACAGGGGGAAATGGAACATTCAGTACTTC | CASSSDRGKWNIQYF | . | TRBJ2-4 | TRBD1 | TRBV7-2
TGTGCCAGCAGCCCCGGGACGGGCCAAGAGACCCAGTACTTC | CASSPGTGQETQYF | many | TRBJ2-5 | . | TRBV18
TGTGCCAGCAGCCAAGACTCCTTCGCAGATACGCAGTATTTT | CASSQDSFADTQYF | few | TRBJ2-3 | . | TRBV4-2
TGTGCCAGTACCCGACTAGCGGGGGCCGCTATAGATACGCAGTATTTT | CASTRLAGAAIDTQYF | . | TRBJ2-3 | TRBD2 | TRBV19
TGTGCCAGCAGCCAAGGGACAGGGGTTAACTACGAGCAGTACTTC | CASSQGTGVNYEQYF | . | TRBJ2-7 | TRBD1 | TRBV14
TGTGCCAGCAGCCCTCCCTCCGGGACAGGAGAAGCTTTCTTT | CASSPPSGTGEAFF | many | TRBJ1-1 | TRBD1 | TRBV12-3/TRBV12-4
TGTGCCAGCAGCTTGGCTGTGGGAGGGCTCTACGAGCAGTACTTC | CASSLAVGGLYEQYF | . | TRBJ2-7 | TRBD2 | TRBV5-4